This T cell receptor (beta chain) comes out of a study of beta chain features in type 1 diabetes. Study context: No age, gender or cell yield differences were seen between patients and healthy donors.

For this clone: Antigen specificity is unknown.

Notes on the study in general: VDJ junctions in type 1 diabetes patients carried more deletions and fewer insertions. A greater similarity of naive, central memory and Treg TCRB repertoires was seen among patients than among healthy donors.

Reverse transcription of all isolated RNA meant that expressed TCRB transcripts were sequenced. The method was immunoSEQ multiplex PCR; TCRdb's version includes in-frame clones alone and lacks a portion of them. This table has around 300,000 clones, around 7.3% appearing once. The V segment lost 5 bases and the J segment 4 bases; nucleotides outside the gene matches: 2. CDR3 length: 13 amino acids. Per the germline V gene, CDR1 is SGHNT and CDR2 is YYREEE (reference sequence). Specimen: central memory CD4+ T cells from blood. The chain joins TRBV5-4 to TRBJ2-5; 10 bases are a match to TRBD1. The clonotype was recovered from a woman younger than 35 in good health. The CDR3 coding sequence is TGTGCCAGCAGGGGACAGGGGAGAGAGACCCAGTACTTC. Protein product: CASRGQGRETQYF.